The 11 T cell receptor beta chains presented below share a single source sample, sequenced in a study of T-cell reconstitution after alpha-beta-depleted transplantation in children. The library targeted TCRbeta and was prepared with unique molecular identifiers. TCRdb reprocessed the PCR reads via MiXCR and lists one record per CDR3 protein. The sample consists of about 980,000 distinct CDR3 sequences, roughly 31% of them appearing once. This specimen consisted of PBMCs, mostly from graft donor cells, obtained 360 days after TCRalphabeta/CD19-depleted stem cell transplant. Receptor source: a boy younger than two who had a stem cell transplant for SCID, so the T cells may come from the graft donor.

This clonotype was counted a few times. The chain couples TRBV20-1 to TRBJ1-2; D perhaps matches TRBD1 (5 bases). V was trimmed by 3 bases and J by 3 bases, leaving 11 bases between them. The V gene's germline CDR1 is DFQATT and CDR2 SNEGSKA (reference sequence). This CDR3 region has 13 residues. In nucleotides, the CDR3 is TGCAGTGCTAGGGTTATGGGGGACTATGGCTACACCTTC. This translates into CSARVMGDYGYTF.

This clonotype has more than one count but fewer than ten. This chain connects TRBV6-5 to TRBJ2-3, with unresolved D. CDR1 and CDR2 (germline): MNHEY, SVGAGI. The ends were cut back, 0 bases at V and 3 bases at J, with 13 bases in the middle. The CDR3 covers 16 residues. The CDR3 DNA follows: TGTGCCAGCAGTTACTCGATCGTCACAGTAACAGATACGCAGTATTTT. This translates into CASSYSIVTVTDTQYF.

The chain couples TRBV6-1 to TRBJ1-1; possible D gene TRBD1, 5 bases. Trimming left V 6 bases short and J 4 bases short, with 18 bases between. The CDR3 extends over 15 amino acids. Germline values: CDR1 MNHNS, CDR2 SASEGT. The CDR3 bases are TGTGCCAGCAGGAATAGACAGAAGGCGGGCACTGAAGCTTTCTTT. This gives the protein CASRNRQKAGTEAFF.

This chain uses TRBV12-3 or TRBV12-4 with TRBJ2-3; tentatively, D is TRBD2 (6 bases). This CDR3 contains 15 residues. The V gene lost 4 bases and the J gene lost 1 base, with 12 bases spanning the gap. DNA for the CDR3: TGTGCCAGCAGTTCGTCTACGGGGGGCACAGATACGCAGTATTTT. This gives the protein CASSSSTGGTDTQYF.

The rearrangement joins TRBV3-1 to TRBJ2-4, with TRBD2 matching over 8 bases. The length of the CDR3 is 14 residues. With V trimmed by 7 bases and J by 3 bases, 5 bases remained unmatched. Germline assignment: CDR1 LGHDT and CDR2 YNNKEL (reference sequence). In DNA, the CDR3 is TGTGCCAGCACGGCGGGGGGCCTCAAAAACATTCAGTACTTC. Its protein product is CASTAGGLKNIQYF.

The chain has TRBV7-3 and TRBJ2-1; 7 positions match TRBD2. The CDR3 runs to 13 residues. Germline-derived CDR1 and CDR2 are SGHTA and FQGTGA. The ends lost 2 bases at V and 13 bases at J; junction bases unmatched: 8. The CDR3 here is CASSLDGRGSQFF. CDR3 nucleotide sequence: TGTGCCAGCAGCTTAGATGGGCGGGGGAGTCAGTTCTTC.

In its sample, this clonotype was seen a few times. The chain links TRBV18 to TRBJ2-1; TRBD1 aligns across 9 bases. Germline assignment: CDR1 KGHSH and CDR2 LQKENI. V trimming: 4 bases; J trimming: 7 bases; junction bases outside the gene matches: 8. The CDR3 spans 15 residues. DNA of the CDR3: TGTGCCAGCTCACTCGGACAGGGGCAGGTAAATGAGCAGTTCTTC. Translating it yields CASSLGQGQVNEQFF.

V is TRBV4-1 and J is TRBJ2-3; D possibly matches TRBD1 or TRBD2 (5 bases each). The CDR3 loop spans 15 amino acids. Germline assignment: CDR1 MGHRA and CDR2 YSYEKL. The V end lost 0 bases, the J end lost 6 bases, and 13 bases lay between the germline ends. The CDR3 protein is CASSQDWDETDTQYF. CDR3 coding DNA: TGCGCCAGCAGCCAAGATTGGGACGAAACGGATACGCAGTATTTT.

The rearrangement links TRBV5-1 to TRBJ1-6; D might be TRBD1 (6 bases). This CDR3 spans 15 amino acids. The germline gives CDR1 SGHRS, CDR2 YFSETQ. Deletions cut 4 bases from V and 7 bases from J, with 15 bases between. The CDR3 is CASSPTGRGNSPLHF. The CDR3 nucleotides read TGCGCCAGCAGCCCTACAGGGCGAGGCAATTCACCCCTCCACTTT.

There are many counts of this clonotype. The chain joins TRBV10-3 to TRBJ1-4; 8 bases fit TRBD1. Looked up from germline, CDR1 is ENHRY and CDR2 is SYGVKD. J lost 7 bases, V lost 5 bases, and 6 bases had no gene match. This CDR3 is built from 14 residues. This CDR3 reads CAISTDRVGEKLFF. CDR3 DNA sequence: TGTGCCATCAGTACGGACAGGGTGGGTGAAAAACTGTTTTTT.

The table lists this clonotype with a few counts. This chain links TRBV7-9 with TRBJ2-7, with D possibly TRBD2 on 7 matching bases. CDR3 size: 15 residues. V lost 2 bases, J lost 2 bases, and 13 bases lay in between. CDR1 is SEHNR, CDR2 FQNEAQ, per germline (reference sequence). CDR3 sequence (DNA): TGTGCCAGCAGCTTACGAGGGGGGGGAACCTACGAGCAGTACTTC. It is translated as CASSLRGGGTYEQYF.